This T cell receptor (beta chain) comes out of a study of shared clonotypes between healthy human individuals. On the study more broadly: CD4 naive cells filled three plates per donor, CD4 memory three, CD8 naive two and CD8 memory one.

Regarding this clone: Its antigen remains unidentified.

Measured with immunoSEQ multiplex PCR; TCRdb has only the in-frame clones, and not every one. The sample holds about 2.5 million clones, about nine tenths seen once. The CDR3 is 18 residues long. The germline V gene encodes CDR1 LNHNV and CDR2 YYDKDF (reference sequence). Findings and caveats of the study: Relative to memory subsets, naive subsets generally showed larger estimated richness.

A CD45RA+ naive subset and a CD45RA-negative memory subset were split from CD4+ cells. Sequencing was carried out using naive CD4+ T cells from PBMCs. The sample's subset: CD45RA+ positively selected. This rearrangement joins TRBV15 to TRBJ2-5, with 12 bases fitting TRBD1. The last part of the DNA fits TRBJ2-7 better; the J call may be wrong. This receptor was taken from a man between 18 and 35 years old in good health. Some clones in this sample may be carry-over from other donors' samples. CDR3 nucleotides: TGTGCCACCAGCAGAGCAGGGACAGGGGGCCTGTACTCCTACGAGCAGTACTTC. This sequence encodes CATSRAGTGGLYSYEQYF.